The 18 T cell receptor beta chains below all came from one sample that was sequenced in a study of Graves' ophthalmopathy and Graves' hyperthyroidism. RNA transcripts were the source from which TCR beta CDR3 regions were amplified. The first round was an RT-PCR with HTBI primers, and the second round was a multiplex PCR. In TCRdb, the multiplex PCR reads were re-called with MiXCR into one record per CDR3 protein. The data show approximately 210,000 distinct CDR3 sequences, 25% to 30% seen once. Sequenced material: peripheral blood. The receptors were gathered from a man in his forties or fifties with Graves' ophthalmopathy.

V usage is TRBV7-2 and J usage is TRBJ1-3, with no clear D. Germline-derived CDR1 and CDR2 are SGHTA and FQGNSA. The CDR3 runs 14 residues. Between the trimmed V and J ends, which lost 5 bases and 3 bases, there was a span of 11 bases. CDR3 in DNA: TGTGCCAGCAGCCCTTGGACCTATGGAAACACCATATATTTT. Protein product: CASSPWTYGNTIYF.

This clonotype was observed at least ten times. The J gene is TRBJ1-3, the V gene TRBV6-5, with 9 bases that match TRBD1. CDR3 size: 14 residues. Germline CDR1 MNHEY, CDR2 SVGAGI. Trimming took 7 bases from V and 10 from J; bases not matched to a gene: 11. Here the CDR3 reads CASIRTGAQRTIYF. The CDR3 bases are TGTGCCAGCATCCGGACAGGGGCCCAACGGACCATATATTTT.

The sample holds many counts of this clonotype. The rearrangement links TRBV7-2 to TRBJ2-7, with 8 bases identical to TRBD2. Looked up from germline, CDR1 is SGHTA and CDR2 is FQGNSA. CDR3 length: 16 amino acids. J gave up 0 bases and V 1 base, and 5 bases lay outside the gene matches. The CDR3 DNA follows: TGTGCCAGCAGCTTAGGGGTTGGGACTAGCTCCTACGAGCAGTACTTC. The encoded protein is CASSLGVGTSSYEQYF.

The chain links TRBV28 to TRBJ2-5, with 11 bases fitting TRBD2. V trimming: 5 bases; J trimming: 13 bases; junction bases outside the gene matches: 12. CDR3 length: 14 residues. Germline V CDR1 and CDR2: MDHEN, SYDVKM. CDR3 coding DNA: TGTGCCAGCAGTCCGATCGGGACTAGCGGTGCCAGGTACTTC. Translated: CASSPIGTSGARYF.

This clonotype occurred once. The genes are TRBV6-1 and TRBJ1-2, with unresolved D. V dropped 0 bases and J dropped 8 bases, with 13 bases sitting between them. CDR3 length equals 14 residues. CDR1 and CDR2 (germline): MNHNS, SASEGT. The CDR3 DNA sequence: TGTGCCAGCAGTGAAGCGCATAGTGGCGGCGGCTACACCTTC. This sequence encodes CASSEAHSGGGYTF.

This clonotype was counted ten times or more. The V call is TRBV20-1, the J call TRBJ2-7; D gene unclear. The CDR3 is made up of 14 amino acids. The germline CDR1 and CDR2 sequences are DFQATT and SNEGSKA (reference sequence). CDR3 DNA sequence: TGCAGCACGACCTCCCAGTCTCAGTCCTACGAGCAGTACTTC. This translates into CSTTSQSQSYEQYF.

This clonotype has a count of ten or more. The chain recombines TRBV29-1 with TRBJ2-5; 8 bases fit TRBD1. V dropped 0 bases and J dropped 4; count of bases not matched to a gene: 10. This CDR3 contains 16 residues. CDR1 is SQVTM, CDR2 ANQGSEA, per germline. The CDR3, as DNA: TGCAGCGTTGAAGATCTTTGGCGGCAGGGGGCAGAGACCCAGTACTTC. Translating gives CSVEDLWRQGAETQYF.

In this sample, this clonotype turned up many times. The chain couples TRBV15 to TRBJ2-7; D is unresolved. Looked up from germline, CDR1 is LNHNV and CDR2 is YYDKDF (reference sequence). The CDR3 totals 15 residues. Trimming cost V 0 bases and J 1 base, with 10 bases left between them. CDR3 DNA sequence: TGTGCCACCAGCAGAGATCCTGGCGCGTCCTACGAGCAGTACTTC. Encoded protein: CATSRDPGASYEQYF.

J is TRBJ1-1 and V is TRBV11-2; D perhaps matches TRBD1 (5 bases). CDR3 length: 15 amino acids. The germline CDR1 and CDR2 sequences are SGHAT and FQNNGV. V gave up 2 bases and J gave up 0 bases, with 10 bases separating them. The CDR3 DNA reads as TGTGCCAGCAGCTTAATTTGGGGGATGAACACTGAAGCTTTCTTT. It encodes CASSLIWGMNTEAFF.

Many counts were recorded for this clonotype. The DNA of the CDR3 is TGTGCCAGCAGAAAGGCAGGGACCACTGAAGCTTTCTTT. Its translation is CASRKAGTTEAFF. The chain carries TRBV6-5 and TRBJ1-1; TRBD1 might be the D (5 bases). This CDR3 comprises 13 residues. Trimming shortened V by 6 bases and J by 4 bases, and 12 bases separated the two germline ends. Per germline, CDR1 MNHEY and CDR2 SVGAGI.

This sequence joins TRBV19 and TRBJ2-7; D gene ambiguous. V was trimmed by 3 bases and J by 3 bases, leaving 12 bases between them. The CDR3 is 14 amino acids. The germline V gene encodes CDR1 LNHDA and CDR2 SQIVND (reference sequence). CDR3 in DNA: TGTGCCAGTAGTATCGCGGACGACGTCTACGAGCAGTACTTC. Translated, it gives CASSIADDVYEQYF.

J is TRBJ2-7 and V is TRBV11-2; 7 nucleotides line up with TRBD2. The CDR3 extends over 15 amino acids. Germline V gene sequence: CDR1 SGHAT, CDR2 FQNNGV. V shed 0 bases, J shed 5 bases, and the junction held 7 bases outside the gene matches. CDR3 DNA: TGTGCCAGCAGCTTAGAAGCGGGAACCGGCCACGAGCAGTACTTC. It codes for CASSLEAGTGHEQYF.

Many counts were recorded for this clonotype. This chain uses TRBV6-2 or TRBV6-3 with TRBJ1-6; possible D gene TRBD1, 5 bases. CDR3 length equals 15 residues. V was trimmed by 5 bases and J by 8 bases, leaving 16 bases between them. The germline V gene encodes CDR1 MNHEY and CDR2 SVGEGT. The CDR3 loop reads CASSHEGTRDSPLHF. The CDR3 coding sequence is TGTGCCAGCAGTCACGAGGGGACTCGGGATTCACCCCTCCACTTT.

This clonotype was observed many times. The rearrangement links TRBV28 to TRBJ1-1; D remains ambiguous. Germline values: CDR1 MDHEN, CDR2 SYDVKM. This CDR3 comprises 11 residues. Trimming pared 9 bases from V and 0 bases from J, leaving 5 bases between. CDR3 residues: CASGLNTEAFF. The CDR3 DNA is TGTGCCAGTGGACTGAACACTGAAGCTTTCTTT.

This clonotype was seen just once. The germline gene is not matched at one end of the junction; a read error may be the cause. The chain employs TRBV19 and TRBJ2-5, with 8 bases aligning to TRBD1. Per germline, CDR1 LNHDA and CDR2 SQIVND (reference sequence). The CDR3 contains 14 residues. The CDR3 DNA reads TGTGCCAGTAGTCTAGACAGGGGACAGCCTCGCCAGTACTTC. It translates to CASSLDRGQPRQYF.

This clonotype was seen ten or more times. The rearrangement joins TRBV28 to TRBJ2-7; D is undetermined. Germline V lookup: CDR1 MDHEN, CDR2 SYDVKM. The length of the CDR3 is 12 residues. Trimming pared 4 bases from V and 7 bases from J, leaving 11 bases between. CDR3 sequence reads: CASSSRTREQYF. Here the CDR3 DNA reads TGTGCCAGCAGTTCCCGGACGAGAGAGCAGTACTTC.

This clonotype was detected a few times. The rearrangement uses TRBV6-1 and TRBJ1-1, with 7 bases fitting TRBD1. The CDR3 covers 13 residues. With 7 bases clipped from V and 2 bases from J, the junction kept 4 bases outside the gene matches. Germline CDR1 MNHNS, CDR2 SASEGT. As DNA, the CDR3 is TGTGCCAGCACCAGGGGGGAAAACACTGAAGCTTTCTTT. It codes for CASTRGENTEAFF.

This clonotype has at least ten counts. This chain joins TRBV6-5 and TRBJ2-7; TRBD1 matches at 7 bases. CDR1 is MNHEY and CDR2 is SVGAGI in the germline V gene. V shed 6 bases, J shed 11 bases, and the junction held 10 bases outside the gene matches. This CDR3 is built from 12 residues. As DNA, the CDR3 is TGTGCCAGCAGACATCGGGACAGTAGAGAGTACTTC. This encodes CASRHRDSREYF.